This T cell receptor (beta chain) was profiled in a study of T cells in Graves' hyperthyroidism and ophthalmopathy. Study context: Pretreatment peripheral blood was obtained at initial diagnosis.

This CDR3 is 17 amino acids long. J was trimmed by 2 bases and V by 6 bases; bases with no gene match: 10. From germline, CDR1 is DFQATT and CDR2 SNEGSKA (reference sequence). Findings of the study overall: Most expanded thyroid clonotypes above 0.001 recurred in blood.

At least ten counts were recorded for this clonotype. Its matching antigen is unknown. Lactation, pregnancy, other autoimmune disease or uncontrolled infection led to exclusion of patients. TCR beta CDR3 regions were amplified from RNA. The HTBI primer set was used in a first-round RT-PCR of the TCR CDR3. TCRdb passed the multiplex PCR reads through MiXCR, listing each CDR3 protein once. The sample records around 580,000 distinct CDR3 sequences, 16% being singletons. The sequenced sample was blood. This rearrangement joins TRBV20-1 to TRBJ2-7; the match to TRBD2 covers 16 bases. The TCR sequence derives from a woman between 18 and 29 years old with Graves' hyperthyroidism. CDR3 region: CSASGLAGGAKTYEQYF. DNA of the CDR3: TGCAGTGCCTCGGGACTAGCGGGGGGGGCTAAAACCTACGAGCAGTACTTC.